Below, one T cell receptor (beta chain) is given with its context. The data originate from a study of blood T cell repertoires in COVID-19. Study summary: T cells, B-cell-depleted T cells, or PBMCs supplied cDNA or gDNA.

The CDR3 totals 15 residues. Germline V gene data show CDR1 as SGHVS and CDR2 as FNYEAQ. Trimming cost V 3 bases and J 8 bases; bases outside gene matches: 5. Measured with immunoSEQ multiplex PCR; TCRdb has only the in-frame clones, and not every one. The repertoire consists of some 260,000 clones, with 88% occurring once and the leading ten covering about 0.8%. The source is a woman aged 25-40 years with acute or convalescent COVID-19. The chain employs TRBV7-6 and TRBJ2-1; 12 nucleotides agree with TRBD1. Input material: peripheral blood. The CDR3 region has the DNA TGTGCCAGCAGCTTTGGGACAGGGGGCTTTTATGAGCAGTTCTTC. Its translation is CASSFGTGGFYEQFF.